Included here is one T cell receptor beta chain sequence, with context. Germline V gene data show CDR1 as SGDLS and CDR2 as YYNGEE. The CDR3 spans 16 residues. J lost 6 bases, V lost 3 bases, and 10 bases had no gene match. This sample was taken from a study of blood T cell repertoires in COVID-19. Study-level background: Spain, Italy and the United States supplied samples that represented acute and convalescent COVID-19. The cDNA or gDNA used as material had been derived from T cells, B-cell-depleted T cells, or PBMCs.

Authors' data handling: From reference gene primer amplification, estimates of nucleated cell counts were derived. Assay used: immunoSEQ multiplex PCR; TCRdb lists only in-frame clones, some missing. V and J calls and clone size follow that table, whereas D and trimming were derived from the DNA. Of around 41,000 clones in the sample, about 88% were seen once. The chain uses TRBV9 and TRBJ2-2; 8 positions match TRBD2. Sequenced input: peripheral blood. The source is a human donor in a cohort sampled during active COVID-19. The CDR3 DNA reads TGTGCCAGCAGCGCCCGCGCCGGGACTAGTTCCGGGGAGCTGTTTTTT. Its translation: CASSARAGTSSGELFF.